One and the same sample provided the 4 T cell receptor beta chains below, sequenced in a study of a mutant IDH1 vaccine in newly diagnosed glioma. Their antigens are not known. Sequencing used immunoSEQ multiplex PCR; TCRdb keeps in-frame clones, though not all of them. The sample records over 25,000 clones, 79% being singletons. Time point given: week 35, safety follow-up. Vaccination used 300 ug of mutant IDH1 20-mer peptide per dose, with topical imiquimod. The sample consisted of PBMCs, taken from a glioma patient whose treatment included an IDH1 peptide vaccine. The receptor source for this set is a woman aged 25 to 39 with glioma. Some clones in this sample may be carry-over from other donors' samples.

The chain joins TRBV6-5 to TRBJ2-1; TRBD1 matches 7 bases. This CDR3 is 14 amino acids long. V was pared by 5 bases and J by 4 bases, with 5 bases of the junction left unmatched. Germline V gene sequence: CDR1 MNHEY, CDR2 SVGAGI. The CDR3 DNA reads TGTGCCAGCAGTCGACAGGGCGGTTACAATGAGCAGTTCTTC. Encoded protein: CASSRQGGYNEQFF.

The chain has TRBV7-2 and TRBJ1-5; D remains ambiguous. Between the trimmed V and J ends, which lost 5 bases and 5 bases, there was a span of 16 bases. Germline CDR1 is SGHTA and CDR2 is FQGNSA. This CDR3 spans 15 amino acids. Here the CDR3 reads CASSPARVAHQPQHF. The CDR3 DNA reads as TGTGCCAGCAGCCCGGCCCGAGTGGCCCATCAGCCCCAGCATTTT.

The chain is built from TRBV9 and TRBJ1-1; TRBD1 aligns across 8 bases. V shed 5 bases and J 0 bases; nucleotides not matched to a gene: 6. Germline-derived CDR1 and CDR2 are SGDLS and YYNGEE. The CDR3 covers 15 residues. The CDR3 DNA reads TGTGCCAGCAGGTCGGGACAGGCCATGAACACTGAAGCTTTCTTT. Translating it yields CASRSGQAMNTEAFF. Full variable domain (remainder filled in from reference TRBV9 and TRBJ1-1): DSGVTQTPKHLITATGQRVTLRCSPRSGDLSVYWYQQSLDQGLQFLIQYYNGEERAKGNILERFSAQQFPDLHSELNLSSLELGDSALYFCASRSGQAMNTEAFFGQGTRLTVV.

This clone was observed a single time. The CDR3 loop is CASSQVMDLGQHSYEQYF. CDR3 coding DNA: TGCGCCAGCAGCCAAGTGATGGACTTGGGGCAGCACTCCTACGAGCAGTACTTC. This chain connects TRBV4-1 to TRBJ2-7; TRBD1 or TRBD2 may be the D gene (5 bases each). CDR3 length: 18 residues. The V end was cut by 1 base, the J end by 0 bases, with 19 bases between. CDR1 and CDR2 (germline): MGHRA, YSYEKL.